Listed below are T cell receptor beta chains from one sample, sequenced in a study of T cell responses to AZD1222 COVID-19 vaccine. Profiled with immunoSEQ multiplex PCR; TCRdb holds only in-frame clones, not every one. This table has around 110,000 clones, 85% to 95% appearing once. The material sequenced was peripheral blood, taken on day 0 of AZD1222 vaccination. The receptors originated from an adult in good health. CDR3s leave out the opening cysteine and the closing phenylalanine or tryptophan. A D gene is named only where the DNA matches it firmly.

D | J | V | CDR3
. | TRBJ1-4 | TRBV5-1 | ASSFTPGEKLF
. | TRBJ2-1 | TRBV11-2 | ASSRAGGYNEQF
. | TRBJ1-3 | TRBV3-1/TRBV3-2 | ASSHLNSGNTIY
TRBD1 | TRBJ1-2 | TRBV6-5 | ATIPGQGSYGYT
. | TRBJ1-1 | TRBV7-9 | ASSFRDVEAF
. | TRBJ1-2 | TRBV27 | ASSLTLGAGNYGYT
. | TRBJ1-1 | TRBV29-1 | SVESLREGEAF
. | TRBJ2-2 | TRBV6-2/TRBV6-3 | ASSLRGAGELF
. | TRBJ2-1 | TRBV7-3 | ASSLGTPPNEQF
. | TRBJ1-4 | TRBV9 | ASSSSEKLF
. | TRBJ2-2 | TRBV5-1 | ASSLGSGSTGELF
. | TRBJ2-7 | TRBV6-6 | AISGSPYEQY
. | TRBJ2-2 | TRBV24-1 | ATSDYGGTGELF
. | TRBJ2-5 | TRBV7-2 | ASSLAYQTQY
TRBD2 | TRBJ2-4 | TRBV6-5 | ASRGTSGKNIQY
. | TRBJ1-3 | TRBV4-1 | ASSQDRVPGNTIY
. | TRBJ2-3 | TRBV7-2 | ASSFNEGETQY
. | TRBJ2-7 | TRBV7-9 | ASSDTGITYEQY
TRBD1 | TRBJ2-5 | TRBV27 | ASSLITGGETQY
. | TRBJ1-1 | TRBV25-1 | ASSGNTEAF
. | TRBJ2-1 | TRBV12-5 | ASGSPGTAPYNEQF
. | TRBJ2-1 | TRBV3-1/TRBV3-2 | ASSPDPPVHEQF
TRBD1 | TRBJ1-2 | TRBV29-1 | SVDLGTGPTAMVYGYT
TRBD1 | TRBJ2-5 | TRBV9 | ASSGQGQETQY
. | TRBJ1-1 | TRBV4-1 | ASSQESPRGGLNTEAF
. | TRBJ1-2 | TRBV10-3 | AISESKGLEGYT
TRBD2 | TRBJ2-7 | TRBV28 | ASSHSGSPYEQY
TRBD1 | TRBJ2-7 | TRBV15 | ATSRESRGFDEQY
. | TRBJ2-4 | TRBV2 | ASTYRAVIKNIQY
TRBD2 | TRBJ2-4 | TRBV5-6 | ASSELAGAEY
TRBD2 | TRBJ2-3 | TRBV28 | ASSGTSGGLWDTQY
. | TRBJ2-1 | TRBV6-1 | ASSEERVSLGNEQF
. | TRBJ1-4 | TRBV6-1 | ASSEALSVPARKLF
. | TRBJ1-1 | TRBV3-1/TRBV3-2 | ASSPGLKRGAF
. | TRBJ1-2 | TRBV7-2 | ASRPPGLYYGYT
. | TRBJ1-2 | TRBV5-1 | ASSGGTGIAWGYT
. | TRBJ2-4 | TRBV5-1 | ASSVDLFSRAKNIQY
. | TRBJ1-2 | TRBV7-9 | ASTTNRDRYT
. | TRBJ2-7 | TRBV28 | ASSFRQSYEQY
TRBD1 | TRBJ1-5 | TRBV4-1 | ASSHGTDYSNQPQH
. | TRBJ1-6 | TRBV28 | ASSLRSSYNSPLH
. | TRBJ2-7 | TRBV27 | ASSFGTGETTEQY
. | TRBJ1-1 | TRBV16 | ASSQGNTEAF
. | TRBJ1-1 | TRBV7-9 | ASSLVGRGMNTEAF
. | TRBJ2-7 | TRBV28 | ASRNRDLSYEQY
TRBD2 | TRBJ2-1 | TRBV28 | ASSFGTSWNEQF
. | TRBJ2-7 | TRBV27 | ASSLGRGSYEQY
. | TRBJ1-1 | TRBV27 | ASSLTGVVTEAF
. | TRBJ2-3 | TRBV13 | ASSGRPRADTQY
. | TRBJ2-3 | TRBV29-1 | SVARESADTQY
. | TRBJ1-5 | TRBV4-1 | ASSHRGNQPQH
. | TRBJ1-3 | TRBV10-1 | ASSENSGNTIY
. | TRBJ1-5 | TRBV2 | ASSESVSNQPQH
TRBD2 | TRBJ2-7 | TRBV6-2/TRBV6-3 | ASSPLAGGYEQY
. | TRBJ1-3 | TRBV30 | AWSVNGRNTIY